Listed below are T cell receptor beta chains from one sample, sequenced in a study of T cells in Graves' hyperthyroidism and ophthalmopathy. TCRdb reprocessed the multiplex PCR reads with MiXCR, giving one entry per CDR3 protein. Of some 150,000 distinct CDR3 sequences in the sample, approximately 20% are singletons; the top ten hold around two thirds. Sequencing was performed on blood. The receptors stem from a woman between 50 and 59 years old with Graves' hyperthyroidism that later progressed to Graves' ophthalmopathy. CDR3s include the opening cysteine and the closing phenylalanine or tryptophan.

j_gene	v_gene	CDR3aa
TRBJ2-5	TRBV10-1	CASSEPLAGKETQYF
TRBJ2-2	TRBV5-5	CASSPGQANTGELFF
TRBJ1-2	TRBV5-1	CASSLDAQNYGYTF
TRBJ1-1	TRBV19	CATTRNTEAFF
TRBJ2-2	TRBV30	CAWARGAGELFF
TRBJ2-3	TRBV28	CASKGLAATDTQYF
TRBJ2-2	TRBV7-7	CASSSRRNGELFF
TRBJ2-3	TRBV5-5	CASSSMARASTDTQYF
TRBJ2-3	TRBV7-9	CASRATADTQYF
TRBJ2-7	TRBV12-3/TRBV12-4	CASSLAGASEQYF
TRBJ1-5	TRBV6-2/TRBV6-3	CASSPTGWGRGNQPQHF
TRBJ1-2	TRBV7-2	CASSPMIGKSYGYTF
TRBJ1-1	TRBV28	CASRTGLMNTEAFF
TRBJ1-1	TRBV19	CASRITGNTEAFF
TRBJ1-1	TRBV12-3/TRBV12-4	CASSPRQGARAFF
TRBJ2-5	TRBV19	CASSRSAKETQYF
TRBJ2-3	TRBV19	CATSSGQFTDTQYF
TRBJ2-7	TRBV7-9	CASSYPQGGREQYF
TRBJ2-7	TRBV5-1	CASSPGLAAILSYEQYF
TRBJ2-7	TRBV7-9	CASSPSQSGQYF
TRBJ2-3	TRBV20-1	CSARRRTSDRTDTQYF
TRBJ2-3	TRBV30	CACPREKGTDTQYF
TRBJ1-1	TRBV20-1	CSATPTGAATEAFF
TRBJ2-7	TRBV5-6	CASSWAGTGRYEQYF
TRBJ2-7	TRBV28	CASSLTRGLPTYEQYF
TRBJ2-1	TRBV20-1	CSASGRQNNEQFF
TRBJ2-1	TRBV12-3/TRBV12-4	CASRGNVGYNEQFF
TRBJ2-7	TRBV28	CASRTGGAIREQYF
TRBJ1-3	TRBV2	CASTVPGNGNTIYF
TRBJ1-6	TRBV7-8	CASSLIGYNSPLHF
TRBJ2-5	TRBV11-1	CASSSRIRQDYQETQYF
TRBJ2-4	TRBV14	CASSPLQTDRTRFGKNIQYF
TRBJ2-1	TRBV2	CASRSDKKDEQFF
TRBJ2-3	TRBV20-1	CSARWRRDTDTQYF
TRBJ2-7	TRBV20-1	CSARDTLAAYSYEQYF
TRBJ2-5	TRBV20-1	CSASLTVGETQYF
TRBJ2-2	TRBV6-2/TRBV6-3	CASRRGTNTGELFF
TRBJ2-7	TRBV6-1	CASSAYVLAGVSEQYF
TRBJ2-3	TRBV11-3	CASSAGLAVTDTQYF
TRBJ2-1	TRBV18	CASSRDSSYNEQFF
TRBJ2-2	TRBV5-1	CASSLIAGSHGELFF
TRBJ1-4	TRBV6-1	CASSKAPGTGSTNEKLFF
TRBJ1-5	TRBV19	CASSMGQFNQPQHF
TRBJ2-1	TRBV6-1	CASRSGTYNNEQFF
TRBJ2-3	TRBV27	CASRWRAREVGDTQYF
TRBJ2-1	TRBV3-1	CASSLTGDHEQFF
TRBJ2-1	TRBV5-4	CASSLGGTSLGKQFF